This record looks at one T cell receptor beta chain sequence and its context. Original methodology: The assay estimated nucleated cells by amplifying reference gene primers. Clones were sequenced by immunoSEQ multiplex PCR, and TCRdb holds only the in-frame ones, with some missing. V and J calls plus clone size are reproduced from that table; the DNA served to infer D and trimming. In the table there are approximately 500,000 clones, 89% of which are singletons. This sample stems from a study of blood T cell repertoires in COVID-19. Study-wide background: In each case, the material was cDNA or gDNA derived from T cells, B-cell-depleted T cells, or PBMCs.

Per the germline V gene, CDR1 is SGHVS and CDR2 is FQNEAQ. CDR3 length equals 15 residues. The V gene end was trimmed by 1 base and the J gene end by 8 bases; junction bases not matched to a gene: 5. Seattle patients were enrolled while actively infected and followed longitudinally. The sequencing sample was made of peripheral blood. The J gene is TRBJ1-2, the V gene TRBV7-8; TRBD1 matches 12 bases. This TCR came from a man aged 18 to 29 with COVID-19, enrolled during active disease. The CDR3 protein is CASSLGGQGAEGYTF. As DNA, the CDR3 is TGTGCCAGCAGCTTAGGGGGACAGGGGGCGGAGGGCTACACCTTC. The full variable domain, completed using reference TRBV7-8 and TRBJ1-2, is GAGVSQSPRYKVAKRGQDVALRCDPISGHVSLFWYQQALGQGPEFLTYFQNEAQLDKSGLPSDRFFAERPEGSVSTLKIQRTQQEDSAVYLCASSLGGQGAEGYTFGSGTRLTVV.